This TCR beta chain was identified in a study of OX40 agonist ivuxolimab in advanced cancers. Study as a whole: Every patient in dose escalation had hepatocellular carcinoma, melanoma, renal cell or head and neck cancer.

Libraries were prepared by immunoSEQ multiplex PCR; TCRdb keeps only in-frame clonotypes and omits some of them. The sample lists some 74,000 clones; approximately 78% were seen once. With regard to this clone: Its antigen is still unknown.

Baseline was the first blood sampling point, followed by cycle 4 day 1 and cycle 7 day 1. Study results and limitations: At doses 0.1 to 3.0 mg/kg, CD4+ and CD8+ clones expanded. Also present in some nonresponders was a low level of normalized T-cell clonal expansion.

The sequencing here drew on CD4+ or CD8+ T cells sorted from blood, taken in a trial of the OX40 agonist ivuxolimab. This sequence was found in an adult with an advanced solid tumor such as melanoma, head and neck, liver or kidney cancer.

CDR3: CASSLWGTVNYGYTF. The CDR3 DNA reads as TGTGCCAGCAGCTTATGGGGGACGGTTAACTATGGCTACACCTTC. The V and J genes are TRBV7-2 and TRBJ1-2, with a possible D match to TRBD1 (5 bases). The V gene lost 2 bases and the J gene lost 1 base, with 11 bases spanning the gap. Germline CDR1 and CDR2: SGHTA and FQGNSA. The CDR3 spans 15 residues.